This record looks at one TCR beta chain sequence and its context. Its antigen is unknown. The data originate from a study of cytomegalovirus exposure and HLA in healthy donors. Study at large: A later analysis reported the same platform for the 120 validation repertoires and the 650 to 750 first-cohort repertoires. The study, taken as a whole, reports: The authors listed about 170 TCR beta chains as cytomegalovirus-associated. Subsequent analysis found a tendency for first-cohort TCR clusters to co-occur within the 95 to 150 validation repertoires.

Some clones are missing from TCRdb's copy, which holds only in-frame ones; the method was immunoSEQ multiplex PCR. The profile covers around 73,000 clones, with around nine tenths appearing a single time and 3% to 4% taken by the ten largest. After removal of 0 bases from V and 8 bases from J, the junction contained 7 bases not matched to a gene. From germline, CDR1 is MRHNA and CDR2 SNTAGT. The CDR3 has 15 residues. Sequenced material: PBMCs. The source of this sequence is a young woman in good health and CMV-seropositive. The chain recombines TRBV6-4 with TRBJ2-1; TRBD2 agrees at 7 bases. The CDR3 here is CASSDSAGESDEQFF. The CDR3, as DNA: TGTGCCAGCAGTGACTCGGCGGGAGAGAGCGATGAGCAGTTCTTC.